The source of this T cell receptor beta chain is a study of blood T cell repertoires in COVID-19. The overall study: The United States, Italy and Spain supplied acute and convalescent COVID-19 samples. The analysed material was cDNA or gDNA that came from T cells, B-cell-depleted T cells, or PBMCs.

The CDR3 length is 13 residues. Germline V lookup: CDR1 MDHEN, CDR2 SYDVKM. Trimming pared 5 bases from V and 7 bases from J, leaving 14 bases between. In the study's own analysis: It was from reference gene primer amplification that nucleated cell counts were estimated. Sequenced by immunoSEQ multiplex PCR; TCRdb stores in-frame clones only, minus some. Clone size and the V and J calls come from that table; the DNA yielded D and trimming. The profile covers 250,000 to 300,000 clones, with 75% to 85% appearing a single time and 5.1% taken by the ten largest. The V call is TRBV28, the J call TRBJ1-1, with a possible D match to TRBD1 (6 bases). The clonotype originates from a middle-aged man with active or convalescent COVID-19. Specimen: peripheral blood. In nucleotides, the CDR3 is TGTGCCAGCAGTCGCCAGGACAGACGTGAAGCTTTCTTT. Residues: CASSRQDRREAFF.